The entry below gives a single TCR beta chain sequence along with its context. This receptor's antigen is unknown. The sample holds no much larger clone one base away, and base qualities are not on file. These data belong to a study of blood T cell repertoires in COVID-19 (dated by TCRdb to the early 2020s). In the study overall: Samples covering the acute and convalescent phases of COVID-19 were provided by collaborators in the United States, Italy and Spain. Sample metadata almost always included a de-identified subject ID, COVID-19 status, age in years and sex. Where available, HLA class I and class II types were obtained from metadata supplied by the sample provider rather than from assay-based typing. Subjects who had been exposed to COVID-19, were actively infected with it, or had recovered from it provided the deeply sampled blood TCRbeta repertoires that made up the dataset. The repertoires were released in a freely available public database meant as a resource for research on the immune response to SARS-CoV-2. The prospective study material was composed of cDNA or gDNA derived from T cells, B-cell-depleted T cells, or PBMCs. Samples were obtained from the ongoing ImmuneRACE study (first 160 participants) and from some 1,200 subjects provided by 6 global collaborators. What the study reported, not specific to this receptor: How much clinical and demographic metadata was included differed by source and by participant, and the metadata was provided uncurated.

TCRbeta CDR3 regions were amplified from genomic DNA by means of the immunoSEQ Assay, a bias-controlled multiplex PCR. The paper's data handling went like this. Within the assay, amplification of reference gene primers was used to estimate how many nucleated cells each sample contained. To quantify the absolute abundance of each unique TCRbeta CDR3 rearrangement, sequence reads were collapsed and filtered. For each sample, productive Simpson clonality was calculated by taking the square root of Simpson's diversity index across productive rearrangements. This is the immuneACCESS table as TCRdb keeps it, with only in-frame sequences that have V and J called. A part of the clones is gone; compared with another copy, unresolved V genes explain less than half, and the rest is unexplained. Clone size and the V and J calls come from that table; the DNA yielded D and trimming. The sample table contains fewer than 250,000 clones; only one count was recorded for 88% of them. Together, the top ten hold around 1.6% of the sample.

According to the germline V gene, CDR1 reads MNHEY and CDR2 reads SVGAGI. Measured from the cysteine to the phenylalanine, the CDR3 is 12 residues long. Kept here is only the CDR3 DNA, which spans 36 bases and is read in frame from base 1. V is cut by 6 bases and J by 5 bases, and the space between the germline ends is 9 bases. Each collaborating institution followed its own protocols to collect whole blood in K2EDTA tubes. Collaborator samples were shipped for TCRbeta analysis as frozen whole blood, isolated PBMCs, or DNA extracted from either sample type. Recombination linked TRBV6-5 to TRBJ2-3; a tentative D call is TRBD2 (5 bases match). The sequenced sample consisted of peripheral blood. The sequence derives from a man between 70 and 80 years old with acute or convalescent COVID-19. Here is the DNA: TGTGCCAGCAGAACACTAGGAGATACGCAGTATTTT. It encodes CASRTLGDTQYF.